This section outlines one T cell receptor beta chain sequence together with its context. The antigen remains unidentified. V lost 1 base to trimming and J lost 0 bases, with 15 bases between them. This CDR3 contains 17 residues. Germline CDR1 is SGHDN and CDR2 is FVKESK. The sample belongs to a study of radiotherapy plus CTLA-4 blockade in lung cancer. Assay: immunoSEQ multiplex PCR; the TCRdb copy retains only in-frame clones and omits some. The data contain 95,000 to 150,000 clones, just under 90% of them seen just once; the ten biggest clones take up 5.5% to 8%. General observations from the study: Reports identified early blood T cell clone dynamics, with interferon-beta, as the best response predictor.

With ipilimumab providing CTLA-4 blockade, focal radiation was administered to patients who had chemo-refractory metastatic non-small-cell lung cancer. The clonotype was recovered from a human donor with non-small cell lung cancer that progressed on radiotherapy plus ipilimumab. This chain joins TRBV14 and TRBJ2-5; D uncertain. The sequences come from peripheral blood, collected from a patient treated with radiotherapy plus ipilimumab. Written as DNA, the CDR3 is TGTGCCAGCAGCCAAGTGGCTTATAACACTTACCAAGAGACCCAGTACTTC. Translated: CASSQVAYNTYQETQYF.